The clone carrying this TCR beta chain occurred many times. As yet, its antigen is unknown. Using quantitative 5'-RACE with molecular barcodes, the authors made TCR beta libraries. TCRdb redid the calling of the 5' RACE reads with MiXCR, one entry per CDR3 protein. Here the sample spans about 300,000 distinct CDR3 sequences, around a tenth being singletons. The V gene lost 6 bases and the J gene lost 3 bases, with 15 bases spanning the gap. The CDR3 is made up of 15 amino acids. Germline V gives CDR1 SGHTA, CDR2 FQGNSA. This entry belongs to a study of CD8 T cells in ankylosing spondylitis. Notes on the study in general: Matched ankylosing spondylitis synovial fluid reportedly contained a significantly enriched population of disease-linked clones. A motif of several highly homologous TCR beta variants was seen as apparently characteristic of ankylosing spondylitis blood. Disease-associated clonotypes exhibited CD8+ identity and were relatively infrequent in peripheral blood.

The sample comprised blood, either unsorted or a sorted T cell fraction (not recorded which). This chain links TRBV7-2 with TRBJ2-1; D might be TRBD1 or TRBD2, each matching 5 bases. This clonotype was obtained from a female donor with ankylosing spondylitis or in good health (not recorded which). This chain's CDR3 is CASRETRDRYNEQFF. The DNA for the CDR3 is TGTGCCAGCAGGGAGACTCGGGACCGCTACAATGAGCAGTTCTTC.